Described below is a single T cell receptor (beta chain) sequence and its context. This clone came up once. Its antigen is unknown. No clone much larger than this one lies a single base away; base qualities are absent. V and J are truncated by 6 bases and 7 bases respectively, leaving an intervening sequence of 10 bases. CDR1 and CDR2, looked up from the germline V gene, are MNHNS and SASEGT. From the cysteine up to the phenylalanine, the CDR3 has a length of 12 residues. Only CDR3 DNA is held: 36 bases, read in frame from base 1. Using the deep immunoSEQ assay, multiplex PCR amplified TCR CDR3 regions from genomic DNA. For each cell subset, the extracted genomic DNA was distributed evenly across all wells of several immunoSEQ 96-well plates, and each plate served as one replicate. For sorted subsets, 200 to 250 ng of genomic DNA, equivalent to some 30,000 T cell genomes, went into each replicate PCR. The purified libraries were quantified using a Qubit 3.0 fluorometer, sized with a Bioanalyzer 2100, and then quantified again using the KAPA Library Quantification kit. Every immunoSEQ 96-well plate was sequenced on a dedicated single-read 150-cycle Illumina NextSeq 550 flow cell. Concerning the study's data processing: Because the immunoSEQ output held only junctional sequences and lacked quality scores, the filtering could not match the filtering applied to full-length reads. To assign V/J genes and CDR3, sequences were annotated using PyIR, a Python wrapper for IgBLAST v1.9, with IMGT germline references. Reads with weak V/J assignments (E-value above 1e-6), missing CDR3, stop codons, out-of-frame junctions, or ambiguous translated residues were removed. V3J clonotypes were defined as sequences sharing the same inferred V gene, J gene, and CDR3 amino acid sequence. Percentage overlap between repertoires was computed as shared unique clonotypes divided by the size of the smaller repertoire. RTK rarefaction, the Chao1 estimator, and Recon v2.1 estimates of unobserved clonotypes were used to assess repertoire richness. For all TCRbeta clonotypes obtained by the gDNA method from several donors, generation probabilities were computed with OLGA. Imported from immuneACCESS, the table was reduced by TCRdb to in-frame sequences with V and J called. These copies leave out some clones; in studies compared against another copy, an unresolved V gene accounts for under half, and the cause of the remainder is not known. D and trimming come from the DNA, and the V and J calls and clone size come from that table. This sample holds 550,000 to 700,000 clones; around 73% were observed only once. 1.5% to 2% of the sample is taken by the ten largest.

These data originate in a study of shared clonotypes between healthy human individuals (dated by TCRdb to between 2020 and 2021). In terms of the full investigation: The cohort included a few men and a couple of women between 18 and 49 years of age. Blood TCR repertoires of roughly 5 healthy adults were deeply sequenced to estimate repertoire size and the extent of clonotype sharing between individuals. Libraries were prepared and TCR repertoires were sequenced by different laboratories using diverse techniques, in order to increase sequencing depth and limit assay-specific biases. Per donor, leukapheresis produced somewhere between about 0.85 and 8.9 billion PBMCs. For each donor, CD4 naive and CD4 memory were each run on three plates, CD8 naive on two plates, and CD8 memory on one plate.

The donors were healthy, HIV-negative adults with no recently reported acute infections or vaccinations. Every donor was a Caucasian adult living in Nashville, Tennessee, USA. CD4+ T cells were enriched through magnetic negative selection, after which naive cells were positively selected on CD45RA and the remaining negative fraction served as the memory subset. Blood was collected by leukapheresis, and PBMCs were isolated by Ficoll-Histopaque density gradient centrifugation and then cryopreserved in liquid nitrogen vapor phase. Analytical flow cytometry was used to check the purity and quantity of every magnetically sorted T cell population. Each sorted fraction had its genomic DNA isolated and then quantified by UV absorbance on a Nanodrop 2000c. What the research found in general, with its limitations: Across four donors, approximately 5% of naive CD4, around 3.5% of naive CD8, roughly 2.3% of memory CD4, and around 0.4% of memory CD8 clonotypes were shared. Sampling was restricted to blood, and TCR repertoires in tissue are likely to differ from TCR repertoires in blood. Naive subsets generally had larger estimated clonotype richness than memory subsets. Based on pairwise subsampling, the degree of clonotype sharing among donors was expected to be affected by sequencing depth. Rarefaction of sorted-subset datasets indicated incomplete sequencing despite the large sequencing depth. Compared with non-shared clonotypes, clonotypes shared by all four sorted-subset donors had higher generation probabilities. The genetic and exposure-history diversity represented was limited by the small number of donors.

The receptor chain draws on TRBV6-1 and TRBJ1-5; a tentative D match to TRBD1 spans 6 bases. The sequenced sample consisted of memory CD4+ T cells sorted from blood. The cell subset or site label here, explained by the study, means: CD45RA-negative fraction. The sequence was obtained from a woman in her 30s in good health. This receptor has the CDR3 CASRQGWQPQHF. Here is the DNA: TGTGCCAGCAGACAGGGTTGGCAGCCCCAGCATTTT.